This paragraph reports one T cell receptor beta chain. What it binds is not known. This sample is part of a study of shared clonotypes between healthy human individuals. Study-wide results and caveats: A handful of donors shared 4.5% to 6.5% of their naive CD4 clonotypes. Only blood samples were collected, and tissue repertoires likely differ.

This CDR3 is built from 15 residues. The germline V and J ends were trimmed by 0 bases and 5 bases, with 13 bases remaining between them. Once extracted for a subset, genomic DNA was divided evenly among several immunoSEQ plates. Authors' analysis steps: Without quality scores, immunoSEQ junctional reads could not be filtered like full-length reads. Generated by immunoSEQ multiplex PCR, the TCRdb table keeps only in-frame clones and is missing some. The V and J calls and clone size are taken from that table; D and trimming were inferred from the DNA. Found here are under 600,000 clones, 95% to 98% of them singletons; the top ten hold about 0.06%.

The clonotype comes from a woman aged 25 to 39 in good health. The V gene is TRBV23-1, the J gene TRBJ1-2; perhaps TRBD1 as D (5 bases). TRBV23-1 carries the ORF label, with uncertain function. Sequenced input: naive CD4+ T cells sorted from blood. Subset in this sample: CD45RA+ positively selected. CDR3 nucleotides: TGCGCCAGCAGTCAATCTAGCCAGGGTGGGTATGGCTACACCTTC. It yields the protein CASSQSSQGGYGYTF.